This is a list of T cell receptor beta chains from one sample in a study of blood T cell repertoires in COVID-19. Repertoires were generated with immunoSEQ multiplex PCR, while TCRdb's copy carries only in-frame clones and drops some. The sample yields around 190,000 clones, more than 75% seen once. The sample was peripheral blood. These receptors came from a woman aged 55 to 70 with COVID-19, enrolled during active disease. The CDR3 runs from the conserved cysteine through the conserved F or W. D genes are given only for firm matches. Part of the rows lack a size; the others show once, few, many or a class for expanded clones.

size	D	V	J	DNA	CDR3
NA	NA	TRBV11-2	TRBJ1-1	TGTGCCAGCAGCTCAAGCTGGGACTCAACTGAAGCTTTCTTT	CASSSSWDSTEAFF
NA	TRBD1	TRBV6-2/TRBV6-3	TRBJ2-7	TGTGCCAGCAGTTACTCACGGACAGGGGGCTCATTCGAGCAGTACTTC	CASSYSRTGGSFEQYF
NA	NA	TRBV9	TRBJ1-1	TGTGCCAGCAGCGTACCAGGCCGCGCTGAAGCTTTCTTT	CASSVPGRAEAFF
NA	NA	TRBV30	TRBJ2-3	TGTGCCTGGAGGACGGGAGCGGCAGCAGATACGCAGTATTTT	CAWRTGAAADTQYF
NA	TRBD1	TRBV27	TRBJ2-5	TGTGCCAGCAGTCACCGATGGACAGGCGGACAAGAGACCCAGTACTTC	CASSHRWTGGQETQYF
NA	NA	TRBV19	TRBJ2-2	TGTGCCAGTAGTCAACAGGGTAGCACCGGGGAGCTGTTTTTT	CASSQQGSTGELFF
NA	NA	TRBV2	TRBJ1-1	TGTGCCTCTAACAGGGAGGGGGCTGAAGCTTTCTTT	CASNREGAEAFF
NA	TRBD1	TRBV28	TRBJ2-5	TGTGCCAGCAGTTCCGGACAGGGAGGTCAAGAGACCCAGTACTTC	CASSSGQGGQETQYF
NA	NA	TRBV20-1	TRBJ1-2	TGCAGTCGGAGGGTGGACTATGGCTACACCTTC	CSRRVDYGYTF
NA	NA	TRBV7-2	TRBJ2-2	TGTGCCAGCAGCTTAGATAGCCGTATGGGGGGAACGGGGGAGCTGTTTTTT	CASSLDSRMGGTGELFF
NA	NA	TRBV5-1	TRBJ1-1	TGCGCCAGCAGCTTGGATGGGGGCTTAATGAACACTGAAGCTTTCTTT	CASSLDGGLMNTEAFF
few	NA	TRBV4-2	TRBJ2-3	TGTGCCAGCAGCCCGGGACTGCTCACAGATACGCAGTATTTT	CASSPGLLTDTQYF
NA	NA	TRBV7-3	TRBJ1-3	TGTGCCAGCAGCGAGCCCGGAAACACCATATATTTT	CASSEPGNTIYF
NA	NA	TRBV5-5	TRBJ2-7	TGTGCCAGCAGCTTGGGCCCCGGCTACGAGCAGTACTTC	CASSLGPGYEQYF
NA	TRBD1	TRBV6-5	TRBJ1-1	TGTGCCAGCACCGGACAGGGGGCGGGGGGCACTGAAGCTTTCTTT	CASTGQGAGGTEAFF
NA	NA	TRBV6-1	TRBJ1-3	TGTGCCAGCAGTGATTTGCCAGGGGCTAGCTCTGGAAACACCATATATTTT	CASSDLPGASSGNTIYF
few	TRBD1	TRBV6-5	TRBJ1-6	TGTGCCAGCAAGGAAGGAGGGGGCGTCAGATCACCCCTCCACTTT	CASKEGGGVRSPLHF
many	NA	TRBV6-1	TRBJ1-1	TGTGCCAGCAGTGATGGACCTAGGAGGGCTAGCAGTGAAGCTTTCTTT	CASSDGPRRASSEAFF
NA	TRBD1	TRBV28	TRBJ1-4	TGTGCCAGCAGGGGGAACGTCGGGACAGGGGTTTCGGGGCGAGAAAAACTGTTTTTT	CASRGNVGTGVSGREKLFF
few	TRBD1	TRBV19	TRBJ2-6	TGTGCCAGTAGCAGACAGGGGGCGGGTGGGGCCAACGTCCTGACTTTC	CASSRQGAGGANVLTF
NA	TRBD1	TRBV9	TRBJ2-1	TGTGCCAGCAGCCCCCGGGTGGGGGACAGGGACTACAATGAGCAGTTCTTC	CASSPRVGDRDYNEQFF
once	NA	TRBV4-3	TRBJ2-5	TGCGCCAGCAGCCAAGAACGACTCGGAGAGACCCAGTACTTC	CASSQERLGETQYF